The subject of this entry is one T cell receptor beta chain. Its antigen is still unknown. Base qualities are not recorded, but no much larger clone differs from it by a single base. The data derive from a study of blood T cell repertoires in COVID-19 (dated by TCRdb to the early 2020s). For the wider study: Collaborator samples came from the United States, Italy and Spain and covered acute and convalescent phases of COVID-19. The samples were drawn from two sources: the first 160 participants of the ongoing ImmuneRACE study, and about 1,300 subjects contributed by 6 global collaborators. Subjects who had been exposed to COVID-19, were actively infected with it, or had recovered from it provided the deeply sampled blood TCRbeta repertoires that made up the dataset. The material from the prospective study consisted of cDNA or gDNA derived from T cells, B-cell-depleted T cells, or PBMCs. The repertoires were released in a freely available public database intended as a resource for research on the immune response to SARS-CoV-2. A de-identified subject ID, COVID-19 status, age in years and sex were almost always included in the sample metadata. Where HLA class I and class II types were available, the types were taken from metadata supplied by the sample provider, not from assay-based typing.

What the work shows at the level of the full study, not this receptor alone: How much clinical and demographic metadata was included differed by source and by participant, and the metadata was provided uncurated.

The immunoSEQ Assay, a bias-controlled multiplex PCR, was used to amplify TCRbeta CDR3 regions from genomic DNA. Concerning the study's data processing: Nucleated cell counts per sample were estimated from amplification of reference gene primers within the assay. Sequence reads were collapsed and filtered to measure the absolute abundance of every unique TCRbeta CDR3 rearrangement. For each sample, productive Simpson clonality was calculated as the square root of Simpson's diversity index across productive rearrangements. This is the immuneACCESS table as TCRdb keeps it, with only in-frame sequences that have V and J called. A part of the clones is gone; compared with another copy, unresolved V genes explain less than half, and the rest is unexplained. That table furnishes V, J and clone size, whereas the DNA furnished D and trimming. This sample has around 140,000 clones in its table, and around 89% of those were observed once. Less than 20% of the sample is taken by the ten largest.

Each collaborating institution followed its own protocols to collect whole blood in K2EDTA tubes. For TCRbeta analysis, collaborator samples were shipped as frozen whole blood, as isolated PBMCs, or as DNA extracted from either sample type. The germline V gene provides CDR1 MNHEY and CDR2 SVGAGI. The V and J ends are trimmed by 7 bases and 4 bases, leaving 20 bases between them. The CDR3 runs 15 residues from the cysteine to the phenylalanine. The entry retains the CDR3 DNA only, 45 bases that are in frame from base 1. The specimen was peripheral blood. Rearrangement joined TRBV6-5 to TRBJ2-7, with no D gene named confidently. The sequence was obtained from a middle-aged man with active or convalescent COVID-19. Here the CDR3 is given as CASIMAGSSIYEQYF. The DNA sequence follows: TGTGCCAGCATCATGGCAGGATCGAGTATATACGAGCAGTACTTC.